The rows below give T cell receptor beta chains drawn from one sample of a study of type 1 and type 2 diabetes patients. Via MiXCR, TCRdb re-called the multiplex PCR reads, giving one row per CDR3 protein. The repertoire holds under 300,000 distinct CDR3 sequences, with around 47% as singletons. Sequenced material: peripheral blood mononuclear cells (PBMCs). The receptor set was obtained from a man between 18 and 29 years old with type 2 diabetes. Each CDR3 is given with its conserved first and last residue. Fields, in order: D gene, clone size, V gene, J gene, CDR3 protein, CDR3 DNA. A D gene is named only where the DNA matches it firmly. Rows give clone size only sometimes, using once, few, many, or a class for an expanded clone.

D: -
size: few
V: TRBV19
J: TRBJ2-1
CDR3: CASSIVGSYNEQFF
DNA: TGTGCCAGTAGTATAGTAGGGAGCTACAATGAGCAGTTCTTC

D: -
size: -
V: TRBV18
J: TRBJ2-5
CDR3: CASSPPSSWETQYF
DNA: TGTGCCAGCTCACCACCTTCTAGCTGGGAGACCCAGTACTTC

D: -
size: -
V: TRBV11-3
J: TRBJ1-5
CDR3: CAWSEKGNQPQHF
DNA: TGTGCCTGGAGTGAAAAAGGTAATCAGCCCCAGCATTTT

D: TRBD2
size: few
V: TRBV5-5
J: TRBJ2-1
CDR3: CASSLGASGRVDNEQFF
DNA: TGTGCCAGCAGCTTGGGGGCTAGCGGGAGAGTTGACAATGAGCAGTTCTTC

D: -
size: -
V: TRBV19
J: TRBJ2-2
CDR3: CASSIRGGIPNTGELFF
DNA: TGTGCCAGTAGTATTCGGGGCGGGATCCCCAACACCGGGGAGCTGTTTTTT

D: TRBD2
size: few
V: TRBV14
J: TRBJ2-1
CDR3: CASSPRTSGAPSYNEQFF
DNA: TGTGCCAGCAGCCCACGGACTAGCGGGGCCCCCTCCTACAATGAGCAGTTCTTC

D: -
size: few
V: TRBV6-5
J: TRBJ2-3
CDR3: CASSTSGGKSTDTQYF
DNA: -

D: -
size: -
V: TRBV25-1
J: TRBJ2-3
CDR3: CASSREIDTQYF
DNA: TGTGCCAGTAGCCGGGAGATAGATACGCAGTATTTT

D: -
size: -
V: TRBV6-5
J: TRBJ2-3
CDR3: CASSYSRGPDTQYF
DNA: TGTGCCAGCAGTTACTCGCGGGGCCCAGATACGCAGTATTTT

D: -
size: -
V: TRBV20-1
J: TRBJ2-5
CDR3: CSAPARLGETQYF
DNA: TGCAGTGCCCCGGCCCGGCTTGGGGAGACCCAGTACTTC

D: -
size: -
V: TRBV30
J: TRBJ1-6
CDR3: CAWSPQAGLSPLHF
DNA: TGTGCCTGGAGCCCCCAGGCAGGGCTATCACCCCTCCACTTT

D: TRBD1
size: few
V: TRBV19
J: TRBJ2-2
CDR3: CASSIGTGSTGELFF
DNA: TGTGCCAGTAGTATAGGGACAGGTTCGACCGGGGAGCTGTTTTTT

D: -
size: -
V: TRBV7-6
J: TRBJ2-5
CDR3: CASSLAPWGSPPETQYF
DNA: TGTGCCAGCAGCTTAGCTCCTTGGGGGAGCCCACCCGAGACCCAGTACTTC

D: TRBD1
size: -
V: TRBV29-1
J: TRBJ1-5
CDR3: CSVLLQGEGGPQHF
DNA: TGCAGCGTTCTTCTTCAGGGGGAAGGAGGGCCCCAGCATTTT

D: -
size: -
V: TRBV6-5
J: TRBJ1-2
CDR3: CASSFTELYGYTF
DNA: TGTGCCAGCAGTTTCACCGAACTCTATGGCTACACCTTC